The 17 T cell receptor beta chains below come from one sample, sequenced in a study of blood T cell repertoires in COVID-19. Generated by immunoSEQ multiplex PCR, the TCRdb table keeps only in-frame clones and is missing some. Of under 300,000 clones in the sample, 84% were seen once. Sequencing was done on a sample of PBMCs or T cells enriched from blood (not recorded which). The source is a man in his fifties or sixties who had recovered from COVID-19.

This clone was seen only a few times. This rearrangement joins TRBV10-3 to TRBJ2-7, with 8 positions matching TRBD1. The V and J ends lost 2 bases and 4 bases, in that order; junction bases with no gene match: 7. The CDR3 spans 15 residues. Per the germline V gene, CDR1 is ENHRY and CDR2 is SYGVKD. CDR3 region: CAISEPDRGRYEQYF. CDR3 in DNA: TGTGCCATCAGTGAGCCAGACAGGGGAAGATACGAGCAGTACTTC.

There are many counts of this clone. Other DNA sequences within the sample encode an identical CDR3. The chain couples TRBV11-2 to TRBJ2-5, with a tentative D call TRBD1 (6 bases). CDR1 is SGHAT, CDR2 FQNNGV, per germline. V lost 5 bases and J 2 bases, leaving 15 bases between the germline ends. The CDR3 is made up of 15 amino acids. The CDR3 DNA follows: TGTGCCAGCAGCCCCAGGGGAAGGGGGCAAGAGACCCAGTACTTC. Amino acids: CASSPRGRGQETQYF. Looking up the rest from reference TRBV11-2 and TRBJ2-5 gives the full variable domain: EAGVAQSPRYKIIEKRQSVAFWCNPISGHATLYWYQQILGQGPKLLIQFQNNGVVDDSQLPKDRFSAERLKGVDSTLKIQPAKLEDSAVYLCASSPRGRGQETQYFGPGTRLLVL.

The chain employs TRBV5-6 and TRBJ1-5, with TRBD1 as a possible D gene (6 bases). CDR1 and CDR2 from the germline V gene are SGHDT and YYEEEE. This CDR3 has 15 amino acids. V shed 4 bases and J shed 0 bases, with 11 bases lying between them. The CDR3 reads CASSGGQYSNQPQHF. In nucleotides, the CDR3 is TGTGCCAGCAGCGGGGGACAATATAGCAATCAGCCCCAGCATTTT.

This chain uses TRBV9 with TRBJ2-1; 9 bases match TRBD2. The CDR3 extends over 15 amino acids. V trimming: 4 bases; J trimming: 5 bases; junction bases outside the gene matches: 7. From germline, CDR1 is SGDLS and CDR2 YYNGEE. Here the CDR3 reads CASSPRGLANNEQFF. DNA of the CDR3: TGTGCCAGCAGCCCCAGGGGACTAGCAAACAATGAGCAGTTCTTC.

CDR3 sequence reads: CASALGGNQETQYF. The CDR3 DNA follows: TGTGCCAGCGCCTTGGGGGGGAACCAAGAGACCCAGTACTTC. This chain connects TRBV11-1 to TRBJ2-5; 7 nucleotides agree with TRBD2. V lost 8 bases, J lost 0 bases, and 6 bases stayed unmatched. The germline V gene has CDR1 SGHAT and CDR2 FQDESV (reference sequence). CDR3 size: 14 residues.

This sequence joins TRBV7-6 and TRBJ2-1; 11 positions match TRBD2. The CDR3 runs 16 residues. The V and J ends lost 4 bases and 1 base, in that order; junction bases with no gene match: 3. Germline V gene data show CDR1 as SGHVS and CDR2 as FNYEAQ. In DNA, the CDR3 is TGTGCCAGCAGCTCAGGGACTAGCGGTTCCTACAATGAGCAGTTCTTC. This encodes CASSSGTSGSYNEQFF.

CDR3 loop: CASSSYGTSGRAPSTGELFF. The DNA for the CDR3 is TGTGCCAGCAGTTCGTACGGGACTAGCGGGAGGGCGCCGAGCACCGGGGAGCTGTTTTTT. The gene calls are TRBV27 and TRBJ2-2; 16 bases fit TRBD2. Germline assignment: CDR1 MNHEY and CDR2 SMNVEV (reference sequence). With 4 bases clipped from V and 4 bases from J, the junction kept 12 bases outside the gene matches. The CDR3 is 20 residues long.

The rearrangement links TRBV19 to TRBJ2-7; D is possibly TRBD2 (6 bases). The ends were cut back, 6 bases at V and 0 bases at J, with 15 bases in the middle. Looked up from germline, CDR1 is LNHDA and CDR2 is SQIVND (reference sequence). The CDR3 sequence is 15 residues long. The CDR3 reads CASSDLALSSYEQYF. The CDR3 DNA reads TGTGCCAGTAGCGATCTAGCGCTAAGCTCCTACGAGCAGTACTTC.

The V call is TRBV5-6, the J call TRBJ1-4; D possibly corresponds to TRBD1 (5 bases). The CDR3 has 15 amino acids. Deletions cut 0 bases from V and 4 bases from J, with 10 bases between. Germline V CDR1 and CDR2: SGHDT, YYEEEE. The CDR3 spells CASSLVWDYNEKLFF. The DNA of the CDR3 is TGTGCCAGCAGCTTGGTTTGGGACTATAATGAAAAACTGTTTTTT.

CDR3 nucleotides: TGTGCTAGTGGTTTGGATTTTAATACGGGGACAAAAAACGAGCAGTACTTC. Its protein product is CASGLDFNTGTKNEQYF. The rearrangement links TRBV12-5 to TRBJ2-7, with D perhaps matching TRBD1 (6 bases). The CDR3 sequence is 17 residues long. With 1 base removed from V and 5 bases from J, the gap between germline ends came to 21 bases. The germline V gene encodes CDR1 LGHNT and CDR2 FRNRAP. Complete variable domain (other parts from reference TRBV12-5 and TRBJ2-7): DARVTQTPRHKVTEMGQEVTMRCQPILGHNTVFWYRQTMMQGLELLAYFRNRAPLDDSGMPKDRFSAEMPDATLATLKIQPSEPRDSAVYFCASGLDFNTGTKNEQYFGPGTRLTVT.

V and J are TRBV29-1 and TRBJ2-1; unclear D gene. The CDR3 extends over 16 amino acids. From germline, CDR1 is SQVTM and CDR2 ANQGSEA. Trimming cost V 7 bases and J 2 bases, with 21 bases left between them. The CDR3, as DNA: TGCAGCGGCTCGCTCGTCGTGGGCGCAGCCTACAATGAGCAGTTCTTC. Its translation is CSGSLVVGAAYNEQFF.

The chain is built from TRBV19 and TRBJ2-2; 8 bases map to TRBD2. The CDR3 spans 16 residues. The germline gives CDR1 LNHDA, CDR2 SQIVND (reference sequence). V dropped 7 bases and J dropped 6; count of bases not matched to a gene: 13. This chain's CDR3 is CASTNLAGASSGELFF. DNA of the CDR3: TGTGCCAGTACCAACCTAGCGGGTGCTTCATCCGGGGAGCTGTTTTTT.

CDR3 sequence: CASSIGTGAFF. The CDR3 DNA reads as TGTGCCAGTAGTATCGGGACAGGAGCTTTCTTT. The rearrangement joins TRBV19 to TRBJ1-1; TRBD1 matches 8 bases. CDR3 length equals 11 residues. V trimming: 3 bases; J trimming: 10 bases; junction bases outside the gene matches: 1. CDR1 LNHDA and CDR2 SQIVND come from the germline V gene (reference sequence).

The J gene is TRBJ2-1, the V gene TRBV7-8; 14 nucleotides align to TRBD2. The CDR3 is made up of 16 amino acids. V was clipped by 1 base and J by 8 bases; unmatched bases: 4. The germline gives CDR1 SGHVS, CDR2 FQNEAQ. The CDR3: CASSLVGTSGGHEQFF. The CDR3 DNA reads TGTGCCAGCAGCTTAGTTGGGACTAGCGGGGGTCATGAGCAGTTCTTC.

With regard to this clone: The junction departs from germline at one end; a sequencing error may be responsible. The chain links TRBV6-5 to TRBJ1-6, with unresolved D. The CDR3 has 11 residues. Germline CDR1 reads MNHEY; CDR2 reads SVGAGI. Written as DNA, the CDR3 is TGTGCCAGCAGTGACTCCCCGTCCCTCCACTTT. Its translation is CASSDSPSLHF.

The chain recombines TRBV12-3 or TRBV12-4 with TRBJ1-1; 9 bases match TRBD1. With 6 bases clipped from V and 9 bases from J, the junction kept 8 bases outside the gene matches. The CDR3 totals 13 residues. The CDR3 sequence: CASSRRDREKAFF. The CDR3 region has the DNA TGTGCCAGCAGCCGCCGGGACAGGGAAAAAGCTTTCTTT.

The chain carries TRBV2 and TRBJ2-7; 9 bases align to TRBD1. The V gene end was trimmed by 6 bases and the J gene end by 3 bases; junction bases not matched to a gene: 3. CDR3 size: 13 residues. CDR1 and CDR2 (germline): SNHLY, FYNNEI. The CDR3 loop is CASRATGGYEQYF. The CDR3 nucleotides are TGTGCCAGCAGGGCGACAGGGGGCTACGAGCAGTACTTC.